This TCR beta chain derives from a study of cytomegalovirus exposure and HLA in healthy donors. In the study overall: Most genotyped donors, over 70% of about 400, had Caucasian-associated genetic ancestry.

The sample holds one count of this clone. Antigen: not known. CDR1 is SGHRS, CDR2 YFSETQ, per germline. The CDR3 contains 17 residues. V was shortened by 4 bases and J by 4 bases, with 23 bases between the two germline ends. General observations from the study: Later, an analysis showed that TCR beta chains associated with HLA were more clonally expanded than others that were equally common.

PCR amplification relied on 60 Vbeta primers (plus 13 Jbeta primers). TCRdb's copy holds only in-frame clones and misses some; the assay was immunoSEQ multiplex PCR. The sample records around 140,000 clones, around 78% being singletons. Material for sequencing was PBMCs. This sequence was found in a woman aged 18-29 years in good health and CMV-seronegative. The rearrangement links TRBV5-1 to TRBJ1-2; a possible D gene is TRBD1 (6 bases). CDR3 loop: CASSPGTSAGLLYGYTF. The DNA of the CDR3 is TGCGCCAGCAGCCCAGGGACATCTGCCGGTCTCCTCTATGGCTACACCTTC.